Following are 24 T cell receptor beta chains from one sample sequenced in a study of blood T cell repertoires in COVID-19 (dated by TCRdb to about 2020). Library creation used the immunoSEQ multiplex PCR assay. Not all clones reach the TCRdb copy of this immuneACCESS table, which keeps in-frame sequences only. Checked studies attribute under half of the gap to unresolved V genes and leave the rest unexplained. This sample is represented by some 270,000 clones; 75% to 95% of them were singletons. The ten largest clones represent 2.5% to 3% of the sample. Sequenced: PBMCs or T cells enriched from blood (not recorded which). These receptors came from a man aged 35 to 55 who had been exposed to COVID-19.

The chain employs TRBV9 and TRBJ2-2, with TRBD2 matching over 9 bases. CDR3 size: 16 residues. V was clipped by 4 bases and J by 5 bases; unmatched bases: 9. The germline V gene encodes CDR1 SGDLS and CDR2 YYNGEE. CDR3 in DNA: TGTGCCAGCAGCCTGGGGACTAGCTCTCGTACCGGGGAGCTGTTTTTT. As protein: CASSLGTSSRTGELFF. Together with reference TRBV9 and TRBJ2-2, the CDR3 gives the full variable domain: DSGVTQTPKHLITATGQRVTLRCSPRSGDLSVYWYQQSLDQGLQFLIQYYNGEERAKGNILERFSAQQFPDLHSELNLSSLELGDSALYFCASSLGTSSRTGELFFGEGSRLTVL.

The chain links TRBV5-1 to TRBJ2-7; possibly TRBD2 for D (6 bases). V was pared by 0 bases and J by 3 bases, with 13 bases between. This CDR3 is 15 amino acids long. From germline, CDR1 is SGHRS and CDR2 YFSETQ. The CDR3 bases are TGCGCCAGCAGCTTGGAGGTCGGGGGATTCTACGAGCAGTACTTC. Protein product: CASSLEVGGFYEQYF.

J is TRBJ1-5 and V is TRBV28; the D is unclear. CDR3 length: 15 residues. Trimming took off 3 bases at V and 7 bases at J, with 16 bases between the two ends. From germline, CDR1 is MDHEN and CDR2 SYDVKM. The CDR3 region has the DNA TGTGCCAGCAGTTTGAACCGCGGTCTTGGACAGCCCCAGCATTTT. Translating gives CASSLNRGLGQPQHF. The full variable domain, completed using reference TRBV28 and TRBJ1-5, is DVKVTQSSRYLVKRTGEKVFLECVQDMDHENMFWYRQDPGLGLRLIYFSYDVKMKEKGDIPEGYSVSREKKERFSLILESASTNQTSMYLCASSLNRGLGQPQHFGDGTRLSIL.

The DNA for the CDR3 is TGTGCCAGCAGCTTAGCCGGCCCCGGGGGCTCTGGGGCCAACGTCCTGACTTTC. As protein: CASSLAGPGGSGANVLTF. The chain links TRBV7-6 to TRBJ2-6, with D possibly being TRBD2 (6 bases). The CDR3 length is 18 residues. V lost 0 bases to trimming and J lost 0 bases, with 12 bases between them. Germline V gives CDR1 SGHVS, CDR2 FNYEAQ. Full variable domain (missing parts from reference TRBV7-6 and TRBJ2-6): GAGVSQSPRYKVTKRGQDVALRCDPISGHVSLYWYRQALGQGPEFLTYFNYEAQQDKSGLPNDRFSAERPEGSISTLTIQRTEQRDSAMYRCASSLAGPGGSGANVLTFGAGSRLTVL.

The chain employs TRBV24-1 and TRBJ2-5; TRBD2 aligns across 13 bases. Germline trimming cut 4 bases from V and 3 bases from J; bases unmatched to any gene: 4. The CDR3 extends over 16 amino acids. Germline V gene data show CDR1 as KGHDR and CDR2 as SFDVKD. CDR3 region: CATSDSGTSGKETQYF. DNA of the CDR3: TGTGCCACCAGTGACTCCGGGACTAGCGGGAAAGAGACCCAGTACTTC.

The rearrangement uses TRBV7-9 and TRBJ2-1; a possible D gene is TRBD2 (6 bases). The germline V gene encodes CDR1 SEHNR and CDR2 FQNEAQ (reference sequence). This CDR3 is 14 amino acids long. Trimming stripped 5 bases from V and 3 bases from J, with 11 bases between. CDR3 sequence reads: CASSGGSLYNEQFF. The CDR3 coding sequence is TGTGCCAGCAGCGGGGGGAGCCTCTACAATGAGCAGTTCTTC.

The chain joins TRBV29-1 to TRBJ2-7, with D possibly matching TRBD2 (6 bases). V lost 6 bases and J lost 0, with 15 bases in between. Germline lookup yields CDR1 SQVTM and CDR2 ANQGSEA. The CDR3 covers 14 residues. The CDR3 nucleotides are TGCAGCGTACGGCGGGGCGGCCGCTCCTACGAGCAGTACTTC. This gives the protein CSVRRGGRSYEQYF.

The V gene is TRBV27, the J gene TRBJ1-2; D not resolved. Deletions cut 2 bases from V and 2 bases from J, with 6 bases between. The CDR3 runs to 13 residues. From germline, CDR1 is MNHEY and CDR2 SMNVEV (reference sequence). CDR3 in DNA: TGTGCCAGCAGTTTAACCAGAAACTATGGCTACACCTTC. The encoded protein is CASSLTRNYGYTF.

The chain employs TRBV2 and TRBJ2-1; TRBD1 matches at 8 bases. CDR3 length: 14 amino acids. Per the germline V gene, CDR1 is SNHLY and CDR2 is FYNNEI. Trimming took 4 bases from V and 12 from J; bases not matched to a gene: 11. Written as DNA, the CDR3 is TGTGCCAGCAGTGTGGGCAGGGGGCAGATTTGGCAGTTCTTC. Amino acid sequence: CASSVGRGQIWQFF.

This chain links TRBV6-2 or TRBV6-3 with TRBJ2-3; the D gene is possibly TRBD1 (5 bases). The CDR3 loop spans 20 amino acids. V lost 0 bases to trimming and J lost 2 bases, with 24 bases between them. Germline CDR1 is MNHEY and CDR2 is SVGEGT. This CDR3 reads CASSYSGKNRSSGTTDTQYF. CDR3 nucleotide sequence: TGTGCCAGCAGTTACTCGGGCAAAAACAGGTCGTCGGGTACCACAGATACGCAGTATTTT.

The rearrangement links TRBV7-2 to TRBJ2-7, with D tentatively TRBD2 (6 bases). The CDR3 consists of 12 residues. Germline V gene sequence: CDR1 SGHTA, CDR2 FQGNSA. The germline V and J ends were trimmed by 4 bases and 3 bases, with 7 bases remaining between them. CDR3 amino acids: CASSSGVYEQYF. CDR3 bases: TGTGCCAGCAGCTCGGGGGTCTACGAGCAGTACTTC.

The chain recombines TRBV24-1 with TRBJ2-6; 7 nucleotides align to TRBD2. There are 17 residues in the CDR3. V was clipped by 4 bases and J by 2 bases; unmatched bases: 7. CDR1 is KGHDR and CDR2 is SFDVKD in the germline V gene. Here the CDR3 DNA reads TGTGCCACCAGTGACTCGACGGGGGGAACTGGGGCCAACGTCCTGACTTTC. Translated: CATSDSTGGTGANVLTF.

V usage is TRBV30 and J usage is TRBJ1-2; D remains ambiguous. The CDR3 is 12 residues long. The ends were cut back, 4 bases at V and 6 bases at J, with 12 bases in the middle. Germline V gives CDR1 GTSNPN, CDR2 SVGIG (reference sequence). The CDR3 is CAWNGPGDGYTF. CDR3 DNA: TGTGCCTGGAACGGCCCCGGGGATGGCTACACCTTC.

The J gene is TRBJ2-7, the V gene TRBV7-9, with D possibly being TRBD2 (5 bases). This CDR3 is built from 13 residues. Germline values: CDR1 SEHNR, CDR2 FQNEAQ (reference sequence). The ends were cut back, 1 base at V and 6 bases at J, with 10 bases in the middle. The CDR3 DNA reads TGTGCCAGCAGCTTAGGTTGGGCGGGCGAGCAGTACTTC. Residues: CASSLGWAGEQYF. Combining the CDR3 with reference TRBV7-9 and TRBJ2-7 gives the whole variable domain DTGVSQNPRHKITKRGQNVTFRCDPISEHNRLYWYRQTLGQGPEFLTYFQNEAQLEKSRLLSDRFSAERPKGSFSTLEIQRTEQGDSAMYLCASSLGWAGEQYFGPGTRLTVT.

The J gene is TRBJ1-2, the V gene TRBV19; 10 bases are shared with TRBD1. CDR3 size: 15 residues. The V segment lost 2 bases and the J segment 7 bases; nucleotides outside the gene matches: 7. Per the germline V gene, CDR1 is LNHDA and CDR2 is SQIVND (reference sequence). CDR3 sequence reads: CASSITGTGESGYTF. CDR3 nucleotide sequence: TGTGCCAGTAGTATAACCGGGACAGGGGAGTCTGGCTACACCTTC.

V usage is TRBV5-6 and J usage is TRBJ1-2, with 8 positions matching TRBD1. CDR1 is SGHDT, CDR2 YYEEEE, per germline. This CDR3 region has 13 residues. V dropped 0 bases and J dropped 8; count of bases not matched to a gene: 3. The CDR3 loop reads CASSLEQGEGYTF. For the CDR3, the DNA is TGTGCCAGCAGCTTGGAACAGGGGGAAGGCTACACCTTC. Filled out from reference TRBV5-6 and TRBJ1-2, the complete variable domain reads DAGVTQSPTHLIKTRGQQVTLRCSPKSGHDTVSWYQQALGQGPQFIFQYYEEEERQRGNFPDRFSGHQFPNYSSELNVNALLLGDSALYLCASSLEQGEGYTFGSGTRLTVV.

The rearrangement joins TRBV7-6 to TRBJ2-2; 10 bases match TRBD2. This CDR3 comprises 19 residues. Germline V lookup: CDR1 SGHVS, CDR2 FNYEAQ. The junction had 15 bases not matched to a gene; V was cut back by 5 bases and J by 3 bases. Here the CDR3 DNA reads TGTGCCAGCAGCCACCTAAGCGGGAGGGCAATTTCTGACACCGGGGAGCTGTTTTTT. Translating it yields CASSHLSGRAISDTGELFF. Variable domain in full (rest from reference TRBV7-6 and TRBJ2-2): GAGVSQSPRYKVTKRGQDVALRCDPISGHVSLYWYRQALGQGPEFLTYFNYEAQQDKSGLPNDRFSAERPEGSISTLTIQRTEQRDSAMYRCASSHLSGRAISDTGELFFGEGSRLTVL.

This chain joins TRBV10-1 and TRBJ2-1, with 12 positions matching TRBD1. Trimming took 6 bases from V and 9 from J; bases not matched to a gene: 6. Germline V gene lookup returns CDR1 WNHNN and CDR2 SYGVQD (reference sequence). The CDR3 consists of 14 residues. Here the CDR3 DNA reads TGCGCCAGCAGAGCCGGGACAGGGGGCGGTGAGCAGTTCTTC. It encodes CASRAGTGGGEQFF.

The CDR3: CAWSPTGGIYGYTF. The CDR3 nucleotides are TGTGCCTGGAGTCCGACAGGGGGAATATATGGCTACACCTTC. The chain carries TRBV30 and TRBJ1-2, with 9 bases lining up with TRBD1. The V gene's germline CDR1 is GTSNPN and CDR2 SVGIG (reference sequence). The junction had 6 bases not matched to a gene; V was cut back by 2 bases and J by 5 bases. The CDR3 sequence is 14 residues long.

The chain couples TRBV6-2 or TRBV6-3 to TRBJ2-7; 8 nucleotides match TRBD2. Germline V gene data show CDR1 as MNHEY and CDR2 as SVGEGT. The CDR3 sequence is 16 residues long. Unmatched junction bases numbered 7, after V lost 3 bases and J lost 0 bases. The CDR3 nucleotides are TGTGCCAGCAGTTATCGCGTGGGACTAGTCTCCTACGAGCAGTACTTC. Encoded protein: CASSYRVGLVSYEQYF.

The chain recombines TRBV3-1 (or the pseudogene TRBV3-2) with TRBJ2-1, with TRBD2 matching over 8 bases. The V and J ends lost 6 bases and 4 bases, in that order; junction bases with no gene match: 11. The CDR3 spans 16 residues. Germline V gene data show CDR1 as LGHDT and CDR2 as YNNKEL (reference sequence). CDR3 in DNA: TGTGCCAGCAGTCCCTCTAGCGGGCGGCGATACAATGAGCAGTTCTTC. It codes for CASSPSSGRRYNEQFF.

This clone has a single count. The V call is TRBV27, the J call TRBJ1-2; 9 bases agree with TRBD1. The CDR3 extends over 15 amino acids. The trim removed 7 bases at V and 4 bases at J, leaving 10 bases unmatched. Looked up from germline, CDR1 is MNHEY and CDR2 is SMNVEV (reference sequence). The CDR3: CASTPRGQGIYGYTF. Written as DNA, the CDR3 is TGTGCCAGCACCCCAAGAGGACAGGGGATCTATGGCTACACCTTC.

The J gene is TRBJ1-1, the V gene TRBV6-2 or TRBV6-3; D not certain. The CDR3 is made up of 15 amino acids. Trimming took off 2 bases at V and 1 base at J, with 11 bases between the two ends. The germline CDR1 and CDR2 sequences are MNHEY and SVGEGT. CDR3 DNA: TGTGCCAGCAGTTACAGTTTAGATGCGAACACTGAAGCTTTCTTT. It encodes CASSYSLDANTEAFF.

The CDR3 loop reads CASSFFWTSGYHTDTQYF. CDR3 sequence (DNA): TGTGCCAGCAGTTTTTTCTGGACTAGCGGGTATCACACAGATACGCAGTATTTT. The V gene is TRBV28, the J gene TRBJ2-3, with 11 nucleotides matching TRBD2. Germline-derived CDR1 and CDR2 are MDHEN and SYDVKM. The J segment lost 2 bases and the V segment lost 3 bases, leaving 10 bases of the junction unmatched. The CDR3 covers 18 residues.